This T cell receptor beta chain is from a study of T cell changes during pregnancy in multiple sclerosis. This table comes from immunoSEQ multiplex PCR, and its TCRdb copy is limited to in-frame clones, with some not included. The repertoire includes about 39,000 clones, approximately 90% of them detected once, and around 0.48% sits in the top ten. The CDR3 is 11 amino acids. The germline CDR1 and CDR2 sequences are DFQATT and SNEGSKA (reference sequence). Deletions cut 3 bases from V and 11 bases from J, with 13 bases between. Specimen: CD4+ T cells from peripheral blood mononuclear cells, collected in the first trimester of pregnancy. The clonotype originates from a female donor in good health, enrolled as a control in a pregnancy study. The V call is TRBV20-1, the J call TRBJ1-1; no clear D. CDR3 DNA: TGCAGTGCTAGGCGACCGGCGGGGGCTTTCTTT. This translates into CSARRPAGAFF.